This record covers a single T cell receptor beta chain. This clonotype was detected a few times. What this receptor recognizes is not known. Per-base qualities were not stored, and no clone one base away is much larger. These data originate in a study of response to subunit inactivated influenza vaccine (dated by TCRdb to 2017 to 2018). Regarding the complete study: To follow how T cells responded to a trivalent subunit inactivated influenza vaccine, the researchers relied on deep quantitative profiling of the T cell receptor repertoire.

The CDR3 has 14 amino acids, counting the end cysteine and phenylalanine. Just CDR3 DNA is preserved here, 42 bases in frame from base 1. Via the germline V gene (reference sequence), CDR1 is SEHNR and CDR2 FQNEAQ. V loses 5 bases of germline sequence and J loses 3 bases, and the interval between the two ends is 14 bases. Study-wide findings and limitations: The authors proposed that each seasonal influenza vaccination may bring in only a limited number of new T cells.

The library relied on RT-PCR. Sequencing relied on an Illumina HiSeq 2500. TCRdb passed the public sequencing reads through fastp at Q25 and MiXCR, retaining productive beta sequences. Merged by CDR3 protein, the rows form single entries marked with the most common genes and DNA. For this sample the table gives over 750,000 distinct CDR3 sequences, of which approximately 21% were detected only once. Together, the top ten hold 9.5% to 13% of the sample. Sequenced here: PBMCs from blood, sampled roughly 5 days after vaccination. The TCR sequence derives from a man aged 50 to 60 who received an inactivated influenza vaccine. Donor details come from another sample of the same person, matched by shared clones. The chain uses TRBV7-9 and TRBJ2-7; matching of 7 bases hints at TRBD2 as the D gene. The CDR3 protein is CASSPFGGHYEQYF. The sequenced DNA: TGTGCCAGCAGCCCGTTCGGGGGGCACTACGAGCAGTACTTC.